This paragraph reports one T cell receptor beta chain. This record comes from a study of memory CD4+ T cells and cytomegalovirus serostatus. The CDR3 is 14 residues long. V trimming: 6 bases; J trimming: 4 bases; junction bases outside the gene matches: 8. Looked up from germline, CDR1 is SGHTA and CDR2 is FQGNSA. Data came from immunoSEQ multiplex PCR; TCRdb stores just in-frame clones and leaves some out. The repertoire holds about 56,000 clones, with 82% as singletons. The sort gate was single viable CD3+CD4+CD8-CD45RO+ cells for memory CD4+ T cells. The chain recombines TRBV7-2 with TRBJ1-1; TRBD1 agrees at 7 bases. Sequencing input: memory CD4+ T cells from blood. This sequence originates from an adult in good health and CMV-seronegative. This chain's CDR3 is CASRVTGPTTEAFF. As DNA, the CDR3 is TGTGCCAGCAGAGTGACAGGGCCTACCACTGAAGCTTTCTTT.